A selection of T cell receptor beta chains follows, all from one sample in a study of T cells in Graves' hyperthyroidism and ophthalmopathy. MiXCR was run by TCRdb on the multiplex PCR reads, yielding one entry per CDR3 protein. The table includes more than 450,000 distinct CDR3 sequences, just under 20% detected once. Source material: blood. These receptors came from a man aged 40-50 years with Graves' ophthalmopathy. The CDR3 runs from the conserved cysteine through the conserved F or W. Fields, in order: CDR3 length, J gene, V gene, CDR3 protein.

15 | TRBJ1-1 | TRBV27 | CASSLYGVGAFEAFF
14 | TRBJ2-3 | TRBV7-3 | CASSFGSNTDTQYF
14 | TRBJ1-2 | TRBV25-1 | CASSESMTVDGYTF
15 | TRBJ1-1 | TRBV19 | CASKTSRGYNTEAFF
13 | TRBJ2-1 | TRBV2 | CASRVAVSWEQFF
17 | TRBJ2-3 | TRBV28 | CASSFSASGGGTDTQYF
15 | TRBJ2-5 | TRBV28 | CASSSSGTGRETQYF
12 | TRBJ1-1 | TRBV5-8 | CASSLVTGKAFF
14 | TRBJ2-7 | TRBV2 | CASGVGGSRNEQYF
13 | TRBJ2-7 | TRBV9 | CASSPGLVGEQYF
15 | TRBJ1-1 | TRBV18 | CASSPSGQKNTEAFF
13 | TRBJ2-7 | TRBV28 | CASSLAGVGEQYF
15 | TRBJ1-1 | TRBV6-1 | CASSASRISETEAFF
15 | TRBJ2-3 | TRBV7-8 | CASSLDRTVTDTQYF
14 | TRBJ2-7 | TRBV5-1 | CASSQAGPLDEQYF
15 | TRBJ2-1 | TRBV12-3/TRBV12-4 | CASSWGTGSYNEQFF
15 | TRBJ2-1 | TRBV5-1 | CASSLAMGVHNEQFF
15 | TRBJ2-1 | TRBV2 | CASSSRQGSYNEQFF
15 | TRBJ2-3 | TRBV20-1 | CSAVGRLIGTDTQYF
13 | TRBJ2-2 | TRBV5-1 | CANRQGQSGELFF
12 | TRBJ1-2 | TRBV30 | CAWSHAGGSYTF
15 | TRBJ2-1 | TRBV3-1 | CASSQGTGGRNEQFF
14 | TRBJ2-2 | TRBV7-6 | CASSQGHTTGELFF
15 | TRBJ1-1 | TRBV6-2/TRBV6-3 | CASKRTKSWNTEAFF
11 | TRBJ2-3 | TRBV27 | CASSLFSTQYF
14 | TRBJ1-5 | TRBV6-1 | CASKMAFGNQPQHF